The clone carrying this TCR beta chain occurred a few times. The target antigen is unknown. The V gene end was trimmed by 3 bases and the J gene end by 1 base; junction bases not matched to a gene: 7. The germline V gene encodes CDR1 SGDLS and CDR2 YYNGEE. The CDR3 is made up of 16 amino acids. This entry is derived from a study of tumour-infiltrating T cells in Burkitt lymphoma. Study background: This cohort included all epidemiological subtypes of Burkitt lymphoma. Survival, overall and progression-free, tracked with productive clonality.

Broader study findings: Many Burkitt lymphoma patients shared several public clonotypes.

Some clones are missing from TCRdb's copy, which holds only in-frame ones; the method was immunoSEQ multiplex PCR. This table holds around 800 clones, about half found once. The clonotype comes from a human donor with Burkitt lymphoma. The sample comprised tumor tissue. The J gene is TRBJ2-1, the V gene TRBV9; 7 nucleotides agree with TRBD2. Here the CDR3 DNA reads TGTGCCAGCAGCGGGGGGGGACGCCGATCCTACAATGAGCAGTTCTTC. It codes for CASSGGGRRSYNEQFF.